The next 22 T cell receptor beta chains were all read from a single sample in a study of OX40 agonist ivuxolimab in advanced cancers. Profiled with immunoSEQ multiplex PCR; TCRdb holds only in-frame clones, not every one. The table shows about 70,000 clones, with roughly 89% occurring only once. This material consisted of CD4+ or CD8+ T cells sorted from blood, taken in a trial of the OX40 agonist ivuxolimab. The receptors shown here come from an adult with an advanced solid tumor such as melanoma, head and neck, liver or kidney cancer.

The rearrangement links TRBV6-1 to TRBJ2-7; no clear D gene. The CDR3 sequence is 14 residues long. Germline CDR1 MNHNS, CDR2 SASEGT. V was shortened by 1 base and J by 2 bases, with 9 bases between the two germline ends. CDR3 sequence reads: CASSEGPGPYEQYF. The DNA of the CDR3 is TGTGCCAGCAGTGAAGGACCAGGCCCCTACGAGCAGTACTTC.

The chain recombines TRBV5-6 with TRBJ1-2; TRBD1 matches 7 bases. Per germline, CDR1 SGHDT and CDR2 YYEEEE. The ends lost 0 bases at V and 5 bases at J; junction bases unmatched: 4. The CDR3 runs to 14 residues. In DNA, the CDR3 is TGTGCCAGCAGCTTGGAGGGACAGCATTATGGCTACACCTTC. This encodes CASSLEGQHYGYTF.

The J gene is TRBJ2-7, the V gene TRBV18; 14 bases line up with TRBD2. The CDR3 has 17 residues. Germline values: CDR1 KGHSH, CDR2 LQKENI. The V segment lost 4 bases and the J segment 5 bases; nucleotides outside the gene matches: 10. For the CDR3, the DNA is TGTGCCAGCTCACTCTACAACCCGACTAGCGGGGGGGACGAGCAGTACTTC. It specifies CASSLYNPTSGGDEQYF.

The chain employs TRBV12-5 and TRBJ2-7; 8 nucleotides match TRBD1. CDR1 and CDR2 (germline): LGHNT, FRNRAP. The length of the CDR3 is 14 residues. The J segment lost 6 bases and the V segment lost 6 bases, leaving 10 bases of the junction unmatched. CDR3 in amino acids: CASGPRQGSSEQYF. CDR3 nucleotides: TGTGCTAGTGGACCTCGACAGGGGTCAAGCGAGCAGTACTTC.

The chain employs TRBV5-4 and TRBJ2-5; possibly TRBD2 for D (6 bases). V dropped 2 bases and J dropped 2 bases, with 10 bases sitting between them. There are 14 residues in the CDR3. The germline V gene encodes CDR1 SGHNT and CDR2 YYREEE (reference sequence). In DNA form, the CDR3 reads TGTGCCAGCAGCTTTAGAGGAGGGCAAGAGACCCAGTACTTC. This sequence encodes CASSFRGGQETQYF.

The chain uses TRBV5-1 and TRBJ1-6; no definite D call. V lost 2 bases to trimming and J lost 1 base, with 7 bases between them. Germline V gene lookup returns CDR1 SGHRS and CDR2 YFSETQ. This CDR3 has 15 amino acids. The CDR3 nucleotides are TGCGCCAGCAGCTTATTACCTTCCTATAATTCACCCCTCCACTTT. Translating it yields CASSLLPSYNSPLHF. Complete variable domain (other parts from reference TRBV5-1 and TRBJ1-6): KAGVTQTPRYLIKTRGQQVTLSCSPISGHRSVSWYQQTPGQGLQFLFEYFSETQRNKGNFPGRFSGRQFSNSRSEMNVSTLELGDSALYLCASSLLPSYNSPLHFGNGTRLTVT.

The chain couples TRBV5-4 to TRBJ2-2, with 8 bases matching TRBD2. The length of the CDR3 is 16 residues. The V and J ends lost 2 bases and 7 bases, in that order; junction bases with no gene match: 10. From germline, CDR1 is SGHNT and CDR2 YYREEE (reference sequence). DNA for the CDR3: TGTGCCAGCAGCTTTGCGGGGGGCCGCACTGGCGGGGAGCTGTTTTTT. This gives the protein CASSFAGGRTGGELFF.

The chain is built from TRBV2 and TRBJ1-2, with D perhaps matching TRBD1 (6 bases). The CDR3 is 15 residues long. V lost 6 bases, J lost 4 bases, and 18 bases lay in between. Germline values: CDR1 SNHLY, CDR2 FYNNEI. CDR3 in amino acids: CASRSGWGRGYGYTF. The CDR3 bases are TGTGCCAGCAGGTCAGGCTGGGGCAGGGGCTATGGCTACACCTTC. Variable domain in full (rest from reference TRBV2 and TRBJ1-2): EPEVTQTPSHQVTQMGQEVILRCVPISNHLYFYWYRQILGQKVEFLVSFYNNEISEKSEIFDDQFSVERPDGSNFTLKIRSTKLEDSAMYFCASRSGWGRGYGYTFGSGTRLTVV.

V usage is TRBV18 and J usage is TRBJ1-1, with a weak D call TRBD1 (6 bases). Between the trimmed V and J ends, which lost 3 bases and 0 bases, there was a span of 14 bases. CDR1 is KGHSH and CDR2 is LQKENI in the germline V gene. The length of the CDR3 is 16 residues. CDR3 sequence reads: CASSPGGNLLNTEAFF. As DNA, the CDR3 is TGTGCCAGCTCACCGGGGGGCAACCTCCTGAACACTGAAGCTTTCTTT.

CDR3 amino acids: CAVREGITGELFF. The CDR3 nucleotides are TGTGCCGTCCGAGAGGGCATCACCGGGGAGCTGTTTTTT. The chain joins TRBV10-3 to TRBJ2-2; D is possibly TRBD2 (5 bases). Trimming removed 11 bases at V and 4 bases at J, with 14 bases between. CDR1 and CDR2 from the germline V gene are ENHRY and SYGVKD. The CDR3 consists of 13 residues.

The chain carries TRBV7-2 and TRBJ2-6; TRBD2 might be the D (6 bases). The CDR3 contains 18 residues. Germline lookup yields CDR1 SGHTA and CDR2 FQGNSA. The V gene lost 5 bases and the J gene lost 2 bases, with 19 bases spanning the gap. The CDR3 loop reads CASSPERRAGAGANVLTF. CDR3 DNA: TGTGCCAGCAGCCCGGAGAGGAGGGCCGGCGCTGGGGCCAACGTCCTGACTTTC.

This chain links TRBV5-5 with TRBJ1-6; D is possibly TRBD1 (5 bases). The germline CDR1 and CDR2 sequences are SGHKS and YYEKEE (reference sequence). With 7 bases removed from V and 9 bases from J, the gap between germline ends came to 17 bases. CDR3 length: 14 residues. CDR3 in amino acids: CASGSEGVGSPLHF. The CDR3 nucleotides are TGTGCCAGCGGGTCAGAAGGGGTGGGTTCACCCCTCCACTTT.

V usage is TRBV10-3 and J usage is TRBJ1-3, with 9 bases aligning to TRBD1. There are 15 residues in the CDR3. V trimming: 4 bases; J trimming: 2 bases; junction bases outside the gene matches: 3. Germline V lookup: CDR1 ENHRY, CDR2 SYGVKD. The CDR3 nucleotides are TGTGCCATCAGTGGACAGGGGGGGGCTGGAAACACCATATATTTT. It encodes CAISGQGGAGNTIYF.

The gene calls are TRBV7-9 and TRBJ2-5; D may be TRBD1 or TRBD2 (6 bases each). CDR3 length: 16 residues. Germline V CDR1 and CDR2: SEHNR, FQNEAQ (reference sequence). Trimming took 5 bases from V and 0 from J, leaving 16 bases between them. DNA of the CDR3: TGTGCCAGCAGCCCTGGGGGGCAGGGAAACCAAGAGACCCAGTACTTC. Protein sequence: CASSPGGQGNQETQYF.

This chain connects TRBV15 to TRBJ1-1; D not resolved. The CDR3 runs 14 residues. Germline-derived CDR1 and CDR2 are LNHNV and YYDKDF (reference sequence). V dropped 4 bases and J dropped 1 base, with 10 bases sitting between them. The CDR3 sequence is CATSTTLGNTEAFF. For the CDR3, the DNA is TGTGCCACCAGCACAACCCTGGGGAACACTGAAGCTTTCTTT.

The chain links TRBV9 to TRBJ2-5, with 8 bases lining up with TRBD2. Germline V gene lookup returns CDR1 SGDLS and CDR2 YYNGEE. The CDR3 spans 17 residues. V shed 0 bases, J shed 2 bases, and the junction held 9 bases outside the gene matches. The CDR3 coding sequence is TGTGCCAGCAGCGTAGGAGGTATTAGCGGGGTACAAGAGACCCAGTACTTC. Amino acids: CASSVGGISGVQETQYF.

This clone was recorded a few times. The chain links TRBV9 to TRBJ2-7, with TRBD2 matching 12 bases. This CDR3 spans 19 amino acids. Germline-derived CDR1 and CDR2 are SGDLS and YYNGEE. V trimming: 4 bases; J trimming: 1 base; junction bases outside the gene matches: 15. The CDR3 loop is CASSLGLAGRDTNSYEQYF. CDR3 DNA sequence: TGTGCCAGCAGCTTAGGACTAGCGGGGCGGGATACTAATTCCTACGAGCAGTACTTC.

This clone appeared a single time. This chain joins TRBV6-1 and TRBJ2-7; no reliable D call. CDR1 MNHNS and CDR2 SASEGT come from the germline V gene. This CDR3 is built from 14 residues. Trimming removed 4 bases at V and 3 bases at J, with 13 bases between. The CDR3 reads CASSVVSGRYEQYF. CDR3 DNA: TGTGCCAGCAGTGTGGTGTCGGGTCGCTACGAGCAGTACTTC.

This clone was detected only once. The gene calls are TRBV5-8 and TRBJ1-5; 9 positions match TRBD1. The V segment lost 4 bases and the J segment 5 bases; nucleotides outside the gene matches: 13. Germline loops: CDR1 SGHTS, CDR2 YDEGEE. The CDR3 totals 17 residues. CDR3 amino acids: CASSPGQGAGYHQPQHF. The CDR3 DNA is TGTGCCAGCAGCCCGGGACAGGGAGCCGGATACCATCAGCCCCAGCATTTT.

This chain joins TRBV6-4 and TRBJ2-7, with D uncertain. The CDR3 spans 12 residues. Germline V CDR1 and CDR2: MRHNA, SNTAGT. V lost 2 bases and J 0 bases, leaving 2 bases between the germline ends. In nucleotides, the CDR3 is TGTGCCAGCAGTGACCCCTCCTACGAGCAGTACTTC. Translation gives CASSDPSYEQYF.

The chain employs TRBV7-2 and TRBJ2-2; tentative D call: TRBD1 (5 bases). Between the trimmed V and J ends, which lost 7 bases and 1 base, there was a span of 10 bases. The CDR3 loop spans 14 amino acids. Germline V gene sequence: CDR1 SGHTA, CDR2 FQGNSA. This CDR3 is CASTQGVNTGELFF. Here the CDR3 DNA reads TGTGCCAGCACCCAGGGTGTGAACACCGGGGAGCTGTTTTTT. The complete variable domain, with remaining parts taken from reference TRBV7-2 and TRBJ2-2, reads GAGVSQSPSNKVTEKGKDVELRCDPISGHTALYWYRQSLGQGLEFLIYFQGNSAPDKSGLPSDRFSAERTGGSVSTLTIQRTQQEDSAVYLCASTQGVNTGELFFGEGSRLTVL.

The CDR3 loop is CASSQVLVTGTRGLGELFF. The CDR3 nucleotides read TGCGCCAGCAGCCAAGTTCTTGTAACCGGGACTAGGGGACTAGGGGAGCTGTTTTTT. The V gene is TRBV4-1, the J gene TRBJ2-2; 8 bases align to TRBD2. Germline assignment: CDR1 MGHRA and CDR2 YSYEKL. V lost 1 base, J lost 8 bases, and 18 bases stayed unmatched. The CDR3 length is 19 residues.